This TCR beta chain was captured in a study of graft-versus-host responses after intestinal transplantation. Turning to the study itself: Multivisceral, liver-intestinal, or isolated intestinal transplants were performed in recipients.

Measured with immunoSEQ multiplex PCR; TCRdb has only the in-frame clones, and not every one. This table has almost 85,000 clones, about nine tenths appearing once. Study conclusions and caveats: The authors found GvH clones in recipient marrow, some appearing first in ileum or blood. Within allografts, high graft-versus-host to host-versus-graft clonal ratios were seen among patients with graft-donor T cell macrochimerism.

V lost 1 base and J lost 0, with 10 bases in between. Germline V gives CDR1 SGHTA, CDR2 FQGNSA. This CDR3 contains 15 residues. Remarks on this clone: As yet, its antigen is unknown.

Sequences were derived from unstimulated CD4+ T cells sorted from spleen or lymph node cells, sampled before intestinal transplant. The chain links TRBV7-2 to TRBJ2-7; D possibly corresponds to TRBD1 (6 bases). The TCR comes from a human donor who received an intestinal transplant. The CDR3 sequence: CASSLGQGSSYEQYF. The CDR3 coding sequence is TGTGCCAGCAGCTTAGGGCAGGGGTCCTCCTACGAGCAGTACTTC.